This T cell receptor (beta chain) was observed in a study of blood T cells in healthy people across ages. Together with a sample-barcoded 5' primer, a J-beta primer mix was included in a second PCR lasting about 7 to 11 cycles. Each cDNA was tagged by a template-switch adaptor containing 12 random nucleotides. TCRdb called the 5' RACE reads again in MiXCR, with one record for every CDR3 protein. The data contain fewer than 1,200,000 distinct CDR3 sequences, around 27% of them singletons. The CDR3 runs 12 residues. Germline V gives CDR1 SEHNR, CDR2 FQNEAQ (reference sequence). V was trimmed by 8 bases and J by 8 bases, leaving 12 bases between them. These data were likewise used in another study, on T cells of mothers and their children. Per that study: The donor cohort consisted of a few healthy Caucasian mothers and their six children. Slightly higher overlap, not significant, was seen in related mother-child pairs than in unrelated pairs.

Sequencing was carried out using blood. The chain uses TRBV7-9 and TRBJ1-4; the D gene is possibly TRBD1 (5 bases). The receptor's source is a girl aged 2-9 years in good health. The CDR3 sequence is CASASRVEKLFF. Here the CDR3 DNA reads TGTGCCAGCGCGTCCAGGGTGGAAAAACTGTTTTTT.